Below, 21 T cell receptor beta chains from the same sample are listed, as sequenced in a study of CD8+CD57+ T cells in acquired aplastic anemia. The use of genomic DNA as template underpinned the TCR beta VDJ and CDR3 profiling. Each CDR3 protein gets one entry after TCRdb re-called the reads with MiXCR. The sample lists under 200,000 distinct CDR3 sequences; approximately 44% were seen once. Sequenced input: sorted CD4+, CD8+, or CD8+CD57+ T cells (not recorded which) from PBMCs. The origin of the receptors is a human donor in good health.

This clonotype was recorded a few times. The rearrangement links TRBV7-2 to TRBJ2-7, with D uncertain. Germline CDR1 and CDR2: SGHTA and FQGNSA. Between the trimmed V and J ends, which lost 4 bases and 5 bases, there was a span of 9 bases. The CDR3 loop spans 12 amino acids. The CDR3 nucleotides read TGTGCCAGCAGCTCTGGTGGAGACGAGCAGTACTTC. This encodes CASSSGGDEQYF.

The chain employs TRBV5-1 and TRBJ2-7; 7 bases are a match to TRBD1. The CDR3 is 13 amino acids. The germline V gene has CDR1 SGHRS and CDR2 YFSETQ. The trim removed 7 bases at V and 6 bases at J, leaving 10 bases unmatched. The CDR3 coding sequence is TGCGCCAGCGCTGGACAGGTGAATGGCGAGCAGTACTTC. It is translated as CASAGQVNGEQYF.

Regarding this clonotype: Being one base from a much bigger clone, this may be a read error. The J gene is TRBJ1-1, the V gene TRBV5-1; D gene ambiguous. V was trimmed by 6 bases and J by 8 bases, leaving 17 bases between them. CDR3 size: 13 residues. Per the germline V gene, CDR1 is SGHRS and CDR2 is YFSETQ. DNA for the CDR3: TGCGCCAGCACCATATACATGGGCCGCGAAGCTTTCTTT. This gives the protein CASTIYMGREAFF.

This clonotype came up many times. V and J are TRBV7-3 and TRBJ2-1, with D unresolved. Germline V CDR1 and CDR2: SGHTA, FQGTGA. This CDR3 spans 16 amino acids. V was pared by 5 bases and J by 0 bases, with 14 bases between. This chain's CDR3 is CASSPRQASSYNEQFF. CDR3 nucleotides: TGTGCCAGCAGCCCCCGGCAGGCTAGCTCCTACAATGAGCAGTTCTTC.

This clonotype was observed many times. The gene calls are TRBV25-1 and TRBJ2-7; the D is unclear. Trimming left V 3 bases short and J 0 bases short, with 6 bases between. The CDR3 is made up of 13 amino acids. Germline V lookup: CDR1 MGHDK, CDR2 SYGVNS. DNA of the CDR3: TGTGCCAGCAGTGACGGGCTCTCCTACGAGCAGTACTTC. It specifies CASSDGLSYEQYF.

The chain employs TRBV6-2 or TRBV6-3 and TRBJ2-3; 14 bases match TRBD2. The ends lost 4 bases at V and 8 bases at J; junction bases unmatched: 5. From germline, CDR1 is MNHEY and CDR2 SVGEGT. This CDR3 is built from 15 residues. The CDR3 loop is CASSSGTSGGFTQYF. CDR3 DNA: TGTGCCAGCAGTTCCGGGACTAGCGGGGGTTTTACGCAGTATTTT.

This clonotype appeared a few times. The V and J genes are TRBV7-8 and TRBJ1-2, with D possibly TRBD1 on 5 matching bases. V was cut by 6 bases and J by 2 bases, with 10 bases left in between. There are 13 residues in the CDR3. Germline CDR1 and CDR2: SGHVS and FQNEAQ. CDR3 protein: CASSPRVNYGYTF. The CDR3 bases are TGTGCCAGCAGTCCCAGGGTGAACTATGGCTACACCTTC.

About this clonotype itself: Since a much larger clone is just one base distant, this may be a read error. The gene calls are TRBV5-4 and TRBJ1-3; 9 nucleotides line up with TRBD1. This CDR3 region has 16 residues. The germline V gene has CDR1 SGHNT and CDR2 YYREEE (reference sequence). The trim removed 4 bases at V and 7 bases at J, leaving 12 bases unmatched. CDR3: CASSMDPGQGRNTIYF. In DNA form, the CDR3 reads TGTGCCAGCAGCATGGATCCGGGACAGGGCCGGAACACCATATATTTT.

This clonotype was detected many times. V and J are TRBV28 and TRBJ2-7, with 9 bases aligning to TRBD1. The CDR3 runs 15 residues. CDR1 is MDHEN, CDR2 SYDVKM, per germline. V lost 6 bases and J lost 3; bases outside the gene matches: 9. CDR3 residues: CASRAPTGGNYEQYF. As DNA, the CDR3 is TGTGCCAGCAGGGCGCCGACAGGGGGGAACTACGAGCAGTACTTC.

The chain recombines TRBV4-1 with TRBJ2-1; 15 bases align to TRBD2. V dropped 4 bases and J dropped 10; count of bases not matched to a gene: 5. The CDR3 covers 15 residues. Germline V lookup: CDR1 MGHRA, CDR2 YSYEKL. CDR3 sequence: CASSPGLAGGFEQFF. CDR3 bases: TGCGCCAGCAGCCCCGGACTAGCGGGAGGGTTCGAGCAGTTCTTC.

The chain has TRBV11-2 and TRBJ2-1; 10 nucleotides agree with TRBD2. CDR3 length: 16 residues. Germline CDR1 is SGHAT and CDR2 is FQNNGV. V gave up 3 bases and J gave up 0 bases; unmatched junction bases: 2. CDR3 amino acids: CASSFRTSGSYNEQFF. DNA for the CDR3: TGTGCCAGCAGCTTTCGGACTAGCGGCTCCTACAATGAGCAGTTCTTC.

This clonotype was seen at least ten times. V usage is TRBV6-1 and J usage is TRBJ2-5, with TRBD1 identical over 8 bases. Germline V gives CDR1 MNHNS, CDR2 SASEGT. The CDR3 length is 14 residues. With V trimmed by 8 bases and J by 3 bases, 8 bases remained unmatched. CDR3 sequence: CASGALTGEETQYF. DNA for the CDR3: TGTGCCAGCGGGGCCTTGACAGGGGAAGAGACCCAGTACTTC.

This clonotype was seen at least ten times. The rearrangement uses TRBV30 and TRBJ1-6, with no clear D. Trimming stripped 3 bases from V and 8 bases from J, with 8 bases between. CDR3 length: 12 amino acids. CDR1 is GTSNPN and CDR2 is SVGIG in the germline V gene (reference sequence). Written as DNA, the CDR3 is TGTGCCTGGAGCTACGGGGATTCACCCCTCCACTTT. It is translated as CAWSYGDSPLHF.

Many counts were recorded for this clonotype. V is TRBV6-5 and J is TRBJ2-7, with a possible D match to TRBD2 (6 bases). Germline CDR1 and CDR2: MNHEY and SVGAGI. Trimming took off 4 bases at V and 0 bases at J, with 13 bases between the two ends. The CDR3 has 15 amino acids. CDR3 loop: CASSLAEPGSYEQYF. In DNA form, the CDR3 reads TGTGCCAGCAGTTTAGCGGAGCCCGGCTCCTACGAGCAGTACTTC.

This clonotype has at least ten counts. V gene TRBV9 combines with J gene TRBJ2-5, with TRBD2 matching 10 bases. The V gene end was trimmed by 0 bases and the J gene end by 9 bases; junction bases not matched to a gene: 8. Looked up from germline, CDR1 is SGDLS and CDR2 is YYNGEE. CDR3 length: 15 amino acids. The CDR3: CASSVDPSGSEAQYF. CDR3 in DNA: TGTGCCAGCAGCGTAGACCCTAGCGGGAGTGAGGCCCAGTACTTC.

Ten or more counts support this clonotype. The CDR3 protein is CASSLGGGPVTDEQFF. The CDR3 DNA follows: TGCGCCAGCAGCTTGGGTGGGGGCCCAGTTACCGATGAGCAGTTCTTC. The rearrangement links TRBV5-1 to TRBJ2-1; weak D call: TRBD1 (6 bases). Germline lookup yields CDR1 SGHRS and CDR2 YFSETQ. This CDR3 is built from 16 residues. Trimming took off 0 bases at V and 8 bases at J, with 18 bases between the two ends.

The rearrangement uses TRBV9 and TRBJ1-2; D call uncertain. The V end was cut by 0 bases, the J end by 6 bases, with 12 bases between. CDR3 length: 14 amino acids. In germline, CDR1 is SGDLS, CDR2 YYNGEE. The chain's CDR3 is CASSVVEFTDGYTF. CDR3 in DNA: TGTGCCAGCAGCGTAGTCGAATTCACGGATGGCTACACCTTC.

The J gene is TRBJ2-5, the V gene TRBV15; D is ambiguous. V dropped 3 bases and J dropped 5 bases, with 13 bases sitting between them. Per germline, CDR1 LNHNV and CDR2 YYDKDF (reference sequence). This CDR3 is 14 amino acids long. CDR3 nucleotides: TGTGCCACCAGCAGCCCCACCGGATTGGAGACCCAGTACTTC. Protein sequence: CATSSPTGLETQYF.

This clonotype was seen at least ten times. This chain's CDR3 is CASSVHWGSNEKLFF. The DNA of the CDR3 is TGTGCCAGCAGCGTTCATTGGGGCAGTAATGAAAAACTGTTTTTT. V gene TRBV9 combines with J gene TRBJ1-4, with D maybe TRBD1 (5 bases). The V gene's germline CDR1 is SGDLS and CDR2 YYNGEE. The CDR3 has 15 residues. V shed 2 bases and J shed 4 bases, with 12 bases lying between them. Complete variable domain (other parts from reference TRBV9 and TRBJ1-4): DSGVTQTPKHLITATGQRVTLRCSPRSGDLSVYWYQQSLDQGLQFLIQYYNGEERAKGNILERFSAQQFPDLHSELNLSSLELGDSALYFCASSVHWGSNEKLFFGSGTQLSVL.

This clonotype has at least ten counts. V and J are TRBV19 and TRBJ2-2; D unresolved. The CDR3 sequence is 14 residues long. Germline CDR1 reads LNHDA; CDR2 reads SQIVND (reference sequence). Trimming removed 3 bases at V and 5 bases at J, with 10 bases between. The DNA for the CDR3 is TGTGCCAGTAGTATTCGTGGTGGGACCGGGGAGCTGTTTTTT. Protein: CASSIRGGTGELFF.

Concerning this clonotype: A clone one base away is much larger, so this may be a read error. This chain links TRBV6-1 with TRBJ1-1; no reliable D call. This CDR3 has 10 residues. Germline V CDR1 and CDR2: MNHNS, SASEGT. The CDR3 bases are TGTGCCAGCAGTGAAATTGGAGCTTCCTTT. As protein: CASSEIGASF.